This TCR beta chain was identified in a study of CD8 T cells in ankylosing spondylitis. This CDR3 region has 14 residues. The germline V and J ends were trimmed by 8 bases and 0 bases, with 11 bases remaining between them. TCRdb independently ran MiXCR on the 5' RACE reads; one entry per CDR3 protein. This repertoire shows hundreds of thousands of distinct CDR3 sequences, approximately 30% found once; its top ten account for approximately 4.4%. The chain links TRBV12-3 or TRBV12-4 to TRBJ1-3, with D hard to call. The sample consisted of blood, either unsorted or a sorted T cell fraction (not recorded which). This TCR was recovered from a male donor with ankylosing spondylitis or in good health (not recorded which). CDR3 in amino acids: CASGRFASGNTIYF. The CDR3 nucleotides read TGTGCCAGCGGCCGATTTGCCTCTGGAAACACCATATATTTT.